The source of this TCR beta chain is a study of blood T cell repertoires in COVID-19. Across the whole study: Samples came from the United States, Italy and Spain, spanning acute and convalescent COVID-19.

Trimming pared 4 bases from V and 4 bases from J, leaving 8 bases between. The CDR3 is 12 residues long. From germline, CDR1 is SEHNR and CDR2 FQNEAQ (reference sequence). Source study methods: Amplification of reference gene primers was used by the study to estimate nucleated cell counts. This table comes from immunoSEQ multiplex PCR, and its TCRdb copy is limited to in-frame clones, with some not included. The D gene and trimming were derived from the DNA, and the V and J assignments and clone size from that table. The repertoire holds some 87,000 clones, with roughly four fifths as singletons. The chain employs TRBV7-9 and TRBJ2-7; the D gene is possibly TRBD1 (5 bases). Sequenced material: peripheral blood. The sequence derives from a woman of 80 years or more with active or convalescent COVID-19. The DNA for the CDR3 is TGTGCCAGCAGCTCCAGGGTTTACGAGCAGTACTTC. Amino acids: CASSSRVYEQYF.